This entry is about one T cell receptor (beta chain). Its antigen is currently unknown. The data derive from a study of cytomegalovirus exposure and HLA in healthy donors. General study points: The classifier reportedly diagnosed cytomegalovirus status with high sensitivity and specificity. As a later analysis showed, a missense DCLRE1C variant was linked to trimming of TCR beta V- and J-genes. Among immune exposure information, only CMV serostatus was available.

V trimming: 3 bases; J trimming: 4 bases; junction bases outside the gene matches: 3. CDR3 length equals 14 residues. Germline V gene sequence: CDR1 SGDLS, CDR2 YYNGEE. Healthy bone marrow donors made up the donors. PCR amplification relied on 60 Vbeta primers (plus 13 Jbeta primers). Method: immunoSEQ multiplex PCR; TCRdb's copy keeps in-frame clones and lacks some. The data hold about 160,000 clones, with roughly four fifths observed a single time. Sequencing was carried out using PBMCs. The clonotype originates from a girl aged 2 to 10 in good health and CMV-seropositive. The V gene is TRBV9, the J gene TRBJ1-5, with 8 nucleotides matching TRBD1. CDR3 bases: TGTGCCAGCAGCGGACAGGGGCGGAATCAGCCCCAGCATTTT. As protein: CASSGQGRNQPQHF.